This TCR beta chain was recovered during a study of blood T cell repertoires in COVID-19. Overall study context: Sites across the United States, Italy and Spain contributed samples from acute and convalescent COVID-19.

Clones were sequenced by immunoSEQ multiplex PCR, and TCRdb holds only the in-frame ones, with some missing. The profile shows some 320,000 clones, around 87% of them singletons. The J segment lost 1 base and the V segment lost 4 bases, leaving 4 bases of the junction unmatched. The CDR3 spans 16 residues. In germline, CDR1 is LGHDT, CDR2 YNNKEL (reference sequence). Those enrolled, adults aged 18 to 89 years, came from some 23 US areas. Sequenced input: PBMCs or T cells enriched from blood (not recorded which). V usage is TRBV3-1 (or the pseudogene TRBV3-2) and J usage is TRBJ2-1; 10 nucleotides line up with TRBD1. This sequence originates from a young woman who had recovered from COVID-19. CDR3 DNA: TGTGCCAGCAGCCCACCGGGACAGGGGTCCTACAATGAGCAGTTCTTC. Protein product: CASSPPGQGSYNEQFF.